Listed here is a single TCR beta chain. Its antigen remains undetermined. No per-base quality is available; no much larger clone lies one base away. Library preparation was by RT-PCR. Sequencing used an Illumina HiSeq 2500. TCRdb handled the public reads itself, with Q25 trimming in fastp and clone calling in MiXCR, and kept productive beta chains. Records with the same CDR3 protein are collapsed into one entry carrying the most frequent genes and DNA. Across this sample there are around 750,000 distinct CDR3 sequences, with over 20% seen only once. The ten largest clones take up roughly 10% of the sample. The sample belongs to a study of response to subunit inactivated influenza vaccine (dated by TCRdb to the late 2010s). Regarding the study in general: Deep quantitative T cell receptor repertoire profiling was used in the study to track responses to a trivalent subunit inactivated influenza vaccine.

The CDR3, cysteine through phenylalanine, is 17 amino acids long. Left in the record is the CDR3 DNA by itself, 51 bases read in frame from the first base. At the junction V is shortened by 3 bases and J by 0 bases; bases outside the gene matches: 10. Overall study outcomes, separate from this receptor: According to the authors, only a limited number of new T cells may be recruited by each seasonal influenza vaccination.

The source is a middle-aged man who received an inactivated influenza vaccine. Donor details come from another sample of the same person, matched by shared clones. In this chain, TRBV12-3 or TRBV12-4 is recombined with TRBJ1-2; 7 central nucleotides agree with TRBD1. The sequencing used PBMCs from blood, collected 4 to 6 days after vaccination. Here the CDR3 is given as CASSFTTGTAPNYGYTF. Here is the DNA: TGTGCCAGCAGTTTCACAACTGGGACAGCGCCTAACTATGGCTACACCTTC.